Listed below are T cell receptor beta chains from one sample, sequenced in a study of a mutant IDH1 vaccine in newly diagnosed glioma. Sequencing used immunoSEQ multiplex PCR; TCRdb keeps in-frame clones, though not all of them. The table records tens of thousands of clones, 84% of them present only once. No antigen has been identified for these receptors. The specimen was PBMCs, collected from a glioma patient whose treatment included an IDH1 peptide vaccine. The receptors were gathered from a woman aged 45-59 years with glioma. Both conserved end residues are part of each CDR3. The D gene is left open where the match is weak. Rows may omit the clone size; those that give it use once, few, many or a size class.

clone_size,d_call,j_call,v_call,cdr3_aa,cdr3_nt
NA,NA,TRBJ2-7,TRBV4-3,CASSQGVNYEQYF,TGCGCCAGCAGCCAAGGCGTGAACTACGAGCAGTACTTC
NA,TRBD1,TRBJ1-5,TRBV4-2,CASSPTGGHQPQHF,TGTGCCAGCAGCCCCACAGGGGGCCATCAGCCCCAGCATTTT
few,NA,TRBJ1-6,TRBV5-6,CASSARQRGNSPLHF,TGTGCCAGCAGCGCCCGACAGCGTGGGAATTCACCCCTCCACTTT
NA,NA,TRBJ1-2,TRBV7-8,CASSPLSSYGYTF,TGTGCCAGCAGTCCGCTGAGTAGTTATGGCTACACCTTC
NA,NA,TRBJ1-1,TRBV9,CASSPERAFF,TGTGCCAGCAGCCCAGAAAGGGCTTTCTTT
NA,TRBD2,TRBJ2-3,TRBV7-8,CASSLATGGLDTQYF,TGTGCCAGCAGCTTAGCCACGGGGGGATTAGATACGCAGTATTTT
NA,TRBD1,TRBJ2-7,TRBV2,CASLPDRGYEQYF,TGTGCCAGCCTTCCGGACAGGGGTTACGAGCAGTACTTC
NA,TRBD1,TRBJ1-2,TRBV7-2,CASSRIGQGENYGYTF,TGTGCCAGCAGCCGGATTGGACAGGGGGAAAACTATGGCTACACCTTC
NA,TRBD2,TRBJ2-1,TRBV4-3,CASSQVAGGNRDEQFF,TGCGCCAGCAGCCAAGTAGCGGGGGGCAATAGGGATGAGCAGTTCTTC
once,NA,TRBJ1-5,TRBV7-2,CASSRDGASNQPQHF,TGTGCCAGCAGCCGGGATGGGGCTAGCAATCAGCCCCAGCATTTT
NA,NA,TRBJ2-5,TRBV7-9,CASSARGGALQETQYF,TGTGCCAGCAGCGCCAGAGGGGGGGCCCTCCAAGAGACCCAGTACTTC
NA,NA,TRBJ1-1,TRBV18,CASSPRTRDTEAFF,TGTGCCAGCTCACCAAGGACTAGGGACACTGAAGCTTTCTTT
once,NA,TRBJ2-5,TRBV7-3,CASSEGEGRRGGETQYF,TGTGCCAGCAGCGAAGGGGAGGGACGAAGGGGGGGAGAGACCCAGTACTTC
once,NA,TRBJ2-5,TRBV27,CASSLMADALETQYF,TGTGCCAGCAGTTTGATGGCCGACGCCCTTGAGACCCAGTACTTC
NA,NA,TRBJ2-1,TRBV9,CASSVGTTSYNEQFF,TGTGCCAGCAGCGTAGGGACGACTTCCTACAATGAGCAGTTCTTC
NA,NA,TRBJ2-1,TRBV6-5,CASSYSEGGEQFF,TGTGCCAGCAGTTACTCCGAGGGAGGAGAGCAGTTCTTC
few,NA,TRBJ1-2,TRBV7-8,CASSATLANYGYTF,TGTGCCAGCAGCGCGACCCTAGCCAACTATGGCTACACCTTC
few,TRBD1,TRBJ1-1,TRBV18,CASSPLRGNEWNTEAFF,TGTGCCAGCTCACCACTCAGGGGGAATGAATGGAACACTGAAGCTTTCTTT
NA,NA,TRBJ2-7,TRBV27,CASKDPNNHEQYF,TGTGCCAGCAAAGATCCGAACAACCACGAGCAGTACTTC
NA,NA,TRBJ2-2,TRBV5-1,CASSLAWQDTGELFF,TGCGCCAGCAGCTTGGCTTGGCAGGACACCGGGGAGCTGTTTTTT
NA,NA,TRBJ1-2,TRBV5-1,CARERNRCNYGYTF,TGCGCCAGAGAACGTAACAGGTGTAACTATGGCTACACCTTC
NA,NA,TRBJ2-1,TRBV5-1,CASSLEGPNNEQFF,TGCGCCAGCAGCTTGGAAGGGCCCAACAATGAGCAGTTCTTC
NA,NA,TRBJ2-7,TRBV20-1,CSARGVYEQYF,TGCAGTGCTAGGGGAGTGTACGAGCAGTACTTC
once,TRBD1,TRBJ1-1,TRBV6-1,CASIGQGKRAFF,TGTGCCAGCATCGGACAGGGAAAACGAGCTTTCTTT
NA,NA,TRBJ1-2,TRBV25-1,CASSLDSYGYTF,TGTGCCAGCAGTCTTGACAGTTATGGCTACACCTTC
NA,NA,TRBJ1-5,TRBV6-1,CASSEQGWGYNQPQHF,TGTGCCAGCAGTGAGCAGGGGTGGGGGTACAATCAGCCCCAGCATTTT
NA,TRBD2,TRBJ2-5,TRBV5-1,CASRASGAPSETQYF,TGCGCCAGCCGAGCTAGCGGGGCCCCATCAGAGACCCAGTACTTC
few,NA,TRBJ2-7,TRBV6-1,CASSGLSVAYF,TGTGCCAGCAGTGGTCTCAGCGTCGCGTACTTC
NA,NA,TRBJ2-7,TRBV18,CASSPLDILITGEQYF,TGTGCCAGCTCACCACTGGACATACTGATTACGGGGGAGCAGTACTTC
once,NA,TRBJ2-7,TRBV10-3,CAISPTQPYEQYF,TGTGCCATCAGCCCCACCCAGCCCTACGAGCAGTACTTC
once,NA,TRBJ1-5,TRBV6-5,CASSRSGARQPQHF,TGTGCCAGCAGCCGTTCGGGGGCGAGGCAGCCCCAGCATTTT
NA,NA,TRBJ1-5,TRBV9,CASSVEGSNQPQHF,TGTGCCAGCAGCGTAGAAGGAAGCAATCAGCCCCAGCATTTT
NA,NA,TRBJ2-1,TRBV10-1,CASSGLDRLMPNEQFF,TGCGCCAGCAGTGGTCTGGACCGGCTGATGCCGAATGAGCAGTTCTTC
once,NA,TRBJ2-5,TRBV10-3,CAINEGGTETQYF,TGTGCCATCAACGAGGGGGGCACGGAGACCCAGTACTTC
NA,TRBD1,TRBJ2-7,TRBV27,CASSLGTGPYEQYF,TGTGCCAGCAGTTTAGGGACAGGGCCCTACGAGCAGTACTTC
NA,TRBD1,TRBJ1-4,TRBV19,CASSADREPNEKLFF,TGTGCCAGTAGTGCCGACAGGGAACCTAATGAAAAACTGTTTTTT
few,NA,TRBJ1-1,TRBV6-5,CASSSTTTRNTEAFF,TGTGCCAGCAGCTCAACAACCACACGGAACACTGAAGCTTTCTTT
once,NA,TRBJ2-5,TRBV18,CASSAGRSQETQYF,TGTGCCAGCTCAGCCGGACGTTCCCAAGAGACCCAGTACTTC
NA,NA,TRBJ1-2,TRBV19,CASSIPANYGYTF,TGTGCCAGTAGTATACCAGCTAACTATGGCTACACCTTC
NA,NA,TRBJ2-7,TRBV29-1,CSVLTGSYEQYF,TGCAGCGTTTTAACAGGGTCCTACGAGCAGTACTTC
NA,NA,TRBJ1-3,TRBV30,CAWSVIGTGILGNTIYF,TGTGCCTGGAGTGTAATAGGGACTGGGATACTTGGAAACACCATATATTTT
NA,NA,TRBJ1-1,TRBV7-2,CASSLAWGGEAFF,TGTGCCAGCAGCTTAGCGTGGGGGGGTGAAGCTTTCTTT
NA,NA,TRBJ2-7,TRBV28,CASSFITYEQYF,TGTGCCAGCAGTTTTATAACCTACGAGCAGTACTTC
NA,NA,TRBJ2-7,TRBV27,CASSPRGTAYEQYF,TGTGCCAGCAGCCCCAGGGGTACGGCCTACGAGCAGTACTTC
NA,NA,TRBJ2-3,TRBV11-1,CASSLGGGFADTQYF,TGTGCCAGCAGCTTAGGAGGGGGGTTTGCAGATACGCAGTATTTT
NA,TRBD2,TRBJ2-1,TRBV19,CASSLGLAGAYNEQFF,TGTGCCAGTAGTCTGGGACTAGCGGGGGCCTACAATGAGCAGTTCTTC
NA,NA,TRBJ1-2,TRBV14,CASSQEGRTNYGYTF,TGTGCCAGCAGCCAAGAGGGGAGAACTAACTATGGCTACACCTTC
NA,TRBD1,TRBJ1-6,TRBV10-3,CAISNRGEDSPLHF,TGTGCCATCAGCAACAGGGGGGAGGATTCACCCCTCCACTTT
NA,NA,TRBJ1-2,TRBV2,CASSSGTSYGYTF,TGTGCCAGCAGTTCCGGGACAAGCTATGGCTACACCTTC
NA,TRBD1,TRBJ2-1,TRBV5-4,CASSFRDRGRREQFF,TGTGCCAGCAGCTTCCGGGACAGGGGTCGTCGGGAGCAGTTCTTC
NA,TRBD1,TRBJ2-5,TRBV5-4,CASSLGDRGGETQYF,TGTGCCAGCAGCTTGGGGGACAGGGGAGGCGAGACCCAGTACTTC
NA,TRBD1,TRBJ1-5,TRBV10-3,CAIAGGPNQPQHF,TGTGCCATCGCAGGGGGCCCCAATCAGCCCCAGCATTTT
NA,NA,TRBJ2-7,TRBV7-9,CASSLVGEAYEQYF,TGTGCCAGCAGCTTAGTGGGGGAAGCCTACGAGCAGTACTTC
NA,NA,TRBJ2-7,TRBV2,CASRLKGEQYF,TGTGCCAGCAGGCTAAAGGGCGAGCAGTACTTC
once,NA,TRBJ2-5,TRBV10-3,CAISEAYQETQYF,TGTGCCATCAGTGAGGCTTACCAAGAGACCCAGTACTTC
once,NA,TRBJ1-5,TRBV6-1,CASSDIRVQGRNQPQHF,TGTGCCAGCAGTGATATTCGGGTTCAGGGGCGAAATCAGCCCCAGCATTTT
NA,NA,TRBJ2-2,TRBV2,CASRTGELFF,TGTGCCAGCCGAACCGGGGAGCTGTTTTTT
NA,NA,TRBJ1-4,TRBV5-4,CASSLGGSEKLFF,TGTGCCAGCAGCCTGGGGGGGAGTGAAAAACTGTTTTTT